The 7 T cell receptor beta chains presented below share a single source sample, sequenced in a study of T cells in Graves' hyperthyroidism and ophthalmopathy. The CDR3 regions of TCR beta were amplified from RNA transcripts. The study used the HTBI primer set for a first-round RT-PCR of the TCR CDR3. One entry per CDR3 protein results from TCRdb running MiXCR on the multiplex PCR reads. The repertoire holds some 550,000 distinct CDR3 sequences, with roughly 15% as singletons. The specimen sequenced was blood. Source of these receptors: a woman in her thirties or forties with Graves' ophthalmopathy.

The chain recombines TRBV29-1 with TRBJ1-6; D ambiguous. Deletions cut 5 bases from V and 3 bases from J, with 8 bases between. The CDR3 contains 13 residues. Germline CDR1 reads SQVTM; CDR2 reads ANQGSEA. CDR3 amino acids: CSVQRDYNSPLHF. The CDR3 DNA reads as TGCAGCGTTCAGCGGGACTATAATTCACCCCTCCACTTT.

This clonotype was seen many times. Here the CDR3 DNA reads TGTGCCAGCAGCTCCCAACAAGGGCACTATGGCTACACCTTC. This translates into CASSSQQGHYGYTF. The chain joins TRBV6-5 to TRBJ1-2; D gene uncertain. Germline V CDR1 and CDR2: MNHEY, SVGAGI. V lost 6 bases and J lost 3, with 14 bases in between. The CDR3 covers 14 residues.

The V call is TRBV30, the J call TRBJ2-2; no reliable D call. The CDR3 is made up of 15 amino acids. The V gene lost 4 bases and the J gene lost 7 bases, with 19 bases spanning the gap. Germline V gene data show CDR1 as GTSNPN and CDR2 as SVGIG (reference sequence). As DNA, the CDR3 is TGTGCCTGGACCTTTAAGGGTGGGCCCTTCGGGGAGCTGTTTTTT. Translating it yields CAWTFKGGPFGELFF.

This clonotype was detected many times. The J gene is TRBJ1-5, the V gene TRBV18; D unresolved. Deletions cut 4 bases from V and 0 bases from J, with 7 bases between. CDR1 KGHSH and CDR2 LQKENI come from the germline V gene. This CDR3 is built from 14 residues. CDR3 amino acids: CASSQGYSNQPQHF. As DNA, the CDR3 is TGTGCCAGCTCACAGGGATATAGCAATCAGCCCCAGCATTTT. Based on the CDR3 plus reference TRBV18 and TRBJ1-5, the full variable domain is NAGVMQNPRHLVRRRGQEARLRCSPMKGHSHVYWYRQLPEEGLKFMVYLQKENIIDESGMPKERFSAEFPKEGPSILRIQQVVRGDSAAYFCASSQGYSNQPQHFGDGTRLSIL.

This clonotype was seen ten or more times. The gene calls are TRBV7-9 and TRBJ2-3, with 7 bases aligning to TRBD1. The CDR3 is 14 amino acids. Looked up from germline, CDR1 is SEHNR and CDR2 is FQNEAQ (reference sequence). With 3 bases clipped from V and 2 bases from J, the junction kept 2 bases outside the gene matches. The CDR3 reads CASSLGQPTDTQYF. As DNA, the CDR3 is TGTGCCAGCAGCTTGGGACAGCCCACAGATACGCAGTATTTT. Using reference TRBV7-9 and TRBJ2-3 for the parts outside the CDR3, the full variable domain is DTGVSQNPRHKITKRGQNVTFRCDPISEHNRLYWYRQTLGQGPEFLTYFQNEAQLEKSRLLSDRFSAERPKGSFSTLEIQRTEQGDSAMYLCASSLGQPTDTQYFGPGTRLTVL.

This clonotype came up a few times. The CDR3 protein is CASSLEELHNEQFF. The CDR3 region has the DNA TGTGCCAGCAGCTTAGAAGAACTCCACAATGAGCAGTTCTTC. The chain combines TRBV7-9 with TRBJ2-1; D not certain. The CDR3 consists of 14 residues. The V end lost 1 base, the J end lost 5 bases, and 9 bases lay between the germline ends. Germline loops: CDR1 SEHNR, CDR2 FQNEAQ (reference sequence).

The genes are TRBV7-9 and TRBJ2-3; 8 bases agree with TRBD2. The germline gives CDR1 SEHNR, CDR2 FQNEAQ (reference sequence). Losses at the gene ends were 2 bases for V and 5 bases for J; bases not matched to a gene: 3. The CDR3 length is 14 residues. The CDR3: CASSLPSGRDTQYF. CDR3 bases: TGTGCCAGCAGCTTACCCAGCGGGAGAGATACGCAGTATTTT.